The next 8 T cell receptor beta chains were all read from a single sample in a study of OX40 agonist ivuxolimab in advanced cancers. Method: immunoSEQ multiplex PCR; TCRdb's copy keeps in-frame clones and lacks some. The repertoire holds tens of thousands of clones, with about 79% as singletons. The sample was CD4+ or CD8+ T cells sorted from blood, taken in a trial of the OX40 agonist ivuxolimab. The source of these receptors is an adult with an advanced solid tumor such as melanoma, head and neck, liver or kidney cancer.

The chain joins TRBV10-3 to TRBJ2-7; TRBD1 aligns across 7 bases. Germline CDR1 ENHRY, CDR2 SYGVKD. The CDR3 runs to 14 residues. With V trimmed by 6 bases and J by 0 bases, 5 bases remained unmatched. The CDR3 is CAIRAGTASYEQYF. The CDR3 nucleotides are TGTGCCATCAGGGCCGGGACAGCCTCCTACGAGCAGTACTTC.

Notes on this clone: A much more abundant neighbour one base away suggests this may be a read error. The chain couples TRBV6-5 to TRBJ1-6; D is uncertain. The CDR3 spans 14 residues. V was pared by 5 bases and J by 8 bases, with 13 bases between. The germline V gene encodes CDR1 MNHEY and CDR2 SVGAGI. The CDR3 region is CASSTGPYYSPLHF. DNA of the CDR3: TGTGCCAGCAGTACCGGGCCCTACTATTCACCCCTCCACTTT.

CDR3: CATAGPQDIQYF. The CDR3 bases are TGTGCCACCGCGGGGCCTCAAGACATTCAGTACTTC. The chain links TRBV6-6 to TRBJ2-4, with D maybe TRBD2 (6 bases). The CDR3 totals 12 residues. The V gene's germline CDR1 is MNHNY and CDR2 SVGAGI (reference sequence). Between the trimmed V and J ends, which lost 10 bases and 8 bases, there was a span of 15 bases.

V and J are TRBV6-5 and TRBJ1-2; D might be TRBD1 (5 bases). V shed 0 bases and J shed 8 bases, with 10 bases lying between them. The CDR3 loop spans 13 amino acids. Germline lookup yields CDR1 MNHEY and CDR2 SVGAGI. CDR3 in DNA: TGTGCCAGCAGTTACTCTTCGGGGCCGGGCTACACCTTC. Translation: CASSYSSGPGYTF.

In DNA form, the CDR3 reads TGTGCCAGCAGACGGGACAGGGCGAATTCACCCCTCCACTTT. Its translation is CASRRDRANSPLHF. The chain carries TRBV6-6 and TRBJ1-6; 9 bases agree with TRBD1. The CDR3 has 14 residues. Germline V lookup: CDR1 MNHNY, CDR2 SVGAGI (reference sequence). V lost 6 bases to trimming and J lost 7 bases; unmatched junction nucleotides: 4.

J is TRBJ1-1 and V is TRBV5-1, with a tentative D call TRBD1 (5 bases). V gave up 4 bases and J gave up 1 base, with 11 bases separating them. This CDR3 region has 14 residues. Germline V lookup: CDR1 SGHRS, CDR2 YFSETQ. CDR3: CASSRDGQNTEAFF. CDR3 DNA: TGCGCCAGCAGCCGGGACGGACAGAACACTGAAGCTTTCTTT.

The chain couples TRBV15 to TRBJ1-1; D not certain. Between the trimmed V and J ends, which lost 0 bases and 5 bases, there was a span of 1 base. This CDR3 has 11 residues. CDR1 is LNHNV, CDR2 YYDKDF, per germline (reference sequence). This CDR3 is CATSRDTEAFF. The DNA for the CDR3 is TGTGCCACCAGCAGAGATACTGAAGCTTTCTTT.

The chain couples TRBV30 to TRBJ2-3; D is tentatively TRBD1 or TRBD2 (6 bases each). The CDR3 is 13 residues long. Germline loops: CDR1 GTSNPN, CDR2 SVGIG (reference sequence). V was trimmed by 8 bases and J by 1 base, leaving 13 bases between them. The CDR3 loop reads CARGRGGTDTQYF. CDR3 sequence (DNA): TGTGCCCGGGGAAGGGGGGGCACAGATACGCAGTATTTT.